Detailed here is one T cell receptor (beta chain). Ten or more counts support this clonotype. No cognate antigen has been identified for it. Qualities for individual bases were not recorded, and no much larger clone is one base off. This record comes from a study of neurological immune-mediated disorders (dated by TCRdb to the late 2010s). General notes on the study: Among the approximately 35 multiple sclerosis patients, roughly 31 had relapsing-remitting MS and 3 had secondary progressive MS. Using UMI-based sequencing, the study compared peripheral blood TCR-beta repertoires from patients with HTLV-I-associated myelopathy (HAM/TSP), patients with multiple sclerosis, and healthy controls. Longitudinal samples, technical triplicates and paired sorted CD4+ and CD8+ T-cell subsets, alongside PBMC samples, were included among the approximately 98 TCR-beta libraries. Of the approximately 65 subjects in the cohort, some 15 were HAM/TSP patients, about 34 were multiple sclerosis patients, and approximately 20 were healthy controls.

For the unsorted PBMC libraries, 2 million PBMCs were stored in RNAlater at -80 degrees C until RNA extraction and were used to generate the libraries. The multiple sclerosis patients were enrolled in a US clinical protocol that evaluated disease progression with magnetic resonance imaging. Peripheral blood was subjected to Ficoll-Hypaque density gradient centrifugation to isolate PBMCs, which were then cryopreserved in liquid nitrogen. To synthesize cDNA, template-switch 5'RACE was performed with a primer carrying a 10-nucleotide random unique molecular identifier so that each TCR transcript was tagged. Each sequencing run produced over 160 million TCR-beta sequences covering 15-18 subjects. Total RNA was extracted with the RNeasy kit. The KAPA Real-time Library Amplification kit was used to amplify TCR-beta VDJ regions with primers for the TCR constant region and the 5'RACE anchor. A first PCR added sample indexes and Illumina adaptors, and a second PCR then raised library yield. After purification with Ampure beads, the TCR product of roughly 650 bp was size-selected on a 2% E-gel SizeSelection system. Library quality was checked on a Bioanalyzer, concentration was measured with Qubit, and libraries were quantified with the Kapa Library Quantification kit before pooling. Libraries were sequenced paired-end 2 x 150 bp on an Illumina HiSeq 2500. To increase sequence diversity, roughly 25-31% phiX was spiked into each library pool. As for how the authors treated the data: Quality-filtered reads were processed with the UMI-based MiGEC pipeline, which removed over 80% of raw TCR sequences during error correction. VDJ genes were aligned to IMGT germline references, and clonotypes were defined by unique CDR3 amino acid sequence plus V-J genes. VDJtools evaluated clonal expansion, Shannon diversity and CDR3 relatedness (CalcPairwiseDistances, ClusterSamples); CLCbio workbench built phylogenetic trees. Using coefficient-of-variation modelling across technical triplicates, the study counted a clone as expanded if it had at least 8 unique UMIs. The raw public reads went through TCRdb reprocessing: fastp at Q25, MiXCR clone calling, in-frame beta chains kept. Each entry merges the rows of one CDR3 protein and shows their most common DNA and genes. The V and J calls and clone size come from TCRdb's table, not from the authors' own analysis. This sample holds some 95,000 distinct CDR3 sequences; 3.5% were observed only once. The top ten hold approximately 5.9% of the sample.

The research as a whole found: The MS cluster showed no association with clinical or MRI features, and the authors stated that larger cohorts are needed. No identical CDR3 amino acid sequences were found to be shared among expanded clones across subjects, suggesting that TCR-beta repertoires were private in all groups. In phylogenetic analysis, the repertoires of 18 of 34 MS patients grouped into a cluster of related CDR3 sequences, which suggests a possible signature at the repertoire level. The highest TCR clonal expansion was observed in HAM/TSP patients, whereas the lowest was observed in MS patients, even when compared with healthy controls.

Inclusive of the bounding cysteine and phenylalanine, the CDR3 is 15 residues long. The CDR3 DNA has 45 bases and is translated from base 1. From a lookup of the germline V gene (reference sequence), CDR1 and CDR2 are DFQATT and SNEGSKA. After removal of 1 base from V and 3 bases from J, the junction retains 4 bases not matched to a gene. This clonotype was sampled from a woman under 30 with multiple sclerosis. This chain joins TRBV20-1 to TRBJ2-3; 10 middle bases align to TRBD1. Sequencing was done on a sample of PBMCs. The sequenced DNA: TGCAGTGCTAGAGTAGGGGACAGGGGAACAGATACGCAGTATTTT. Its protein is CSARVGDRGTDTQYF.